The next 14 T cell receptor beta chains were all read from a single sample in a study of OX40 agonist ivuxolimab in advanced cancers. This table comes from immunoSEQ multiplex PCR, and its TCRdb copy is limited to in-frame clones, with some not included. The sample lists fewer than 80,000 clones, around 83% occurring once. The material sequenced was CD4+ or CD8+ T cells sorted from blood, taken in a trial of the OX40 agonist ivuxolimab. The receptor source for this set is an adult with an advanced solid tumor such as melanoma, head and neck, liver or kidney cancer.

The genes are TRBV27 and TRBJ1-5; D is uncertain. The CDR3 loop spans 10 amino acids. Trimming shortened V by 8 bases and J by 6 bases, and 5 bases separated the two germline ends. The germline gives CDR1 MNHEY, CDR2 SMNVEV (reference sequence). The CDR3 spells CASHSQPQHF. Here the CDR3 DNA reads TGTGCCAGCCATTCTCAGCCCCAGCATTTT.

The chain carries TRBV7-3 and TRBJ2-3; 11 nucleotides align to TRBD2. J gave up 8 bases and V 1 base, and 11 bases lay outside the gene matches. The CDR3 sequence is 17 residues long. Germline V gene sequence: CDR1 SGHTA, CDR2 FQGTGA. The CDR3 sequence is CASSLSSSGGNEGTQYF. The CDR3 bases are TGTGCCAGCAGCTTAAGCTCTAGCGGGGGGAACGAGGGTACGCAGTATTTT.

The CDR3 loop reads CASSREIGRSTDTQYF. CDR3 DNA sequence: TGTGCCAGTAGTAGGGAAATAGGACGTAGCACAGATACGCAGTATTTT. V and J are TRBV19 and TRBJ2-3; D not certain. Between the trimmed V and J ends, which lost 4 bases and 0 bases, there was a span of 14 bases. Germline CDR1 and CDR2: LNHDA and SQIVND (reference sequence). This CDR3 is built from 16 residues.

The DNA for the CDR3 is TGTGCCAGCAGTGGGGCGACCGGTCAGCCCCAGCATTTT. Its protein is CASSGATGQPQHF. The rearrangement uses TRBV2 and TRBJ1-5; D not certain. V was cut by 4 bases and J by 6 bases, with 10 bases left in between. Germline V gene lookup returns CDR1 SNHLY and CDR2 FYNNEI. The length of the CDR3 is 13 residues.

The rearrangement links TRBV19 to TRBJ2-4; TRBD1 might be the D (7 bases). From germline, CDR1 is LNHDA and CDR2 SQIVND (reference sequence). V was cut by 2 bases and J by 4 bases, with 9 bases left in between. The CDR3 runs 14 residues. The CDR3 here is CASSISGGKNIQYF. The CDR3 DNA reads TGTGCCAGTAGTATATCAGGGGGGAAAAACATTCAGTACTTC.

The V call is TRBV7-3, the J call TRBJ2-1, with 11 bases that match TRBD1. In germline, CDR1 is SGHTA, CDR2 FQGTGA. CDR3 length equals 15 residues. With 5 bases clipped from V and 7 bases from J, the junction kept 7 bases outside the gene matches. CDR3 nucleotides: TGTGCCAGCAGCGCCGGGACAGGGGGGTCTAATGAGCAGTTCTTC. Translated: CASSAGTGGSNEQFF.

The gene calls are TRBV28 and TRBJ1-5; D remains ambiguous. The CDR3 sequence is 15 residues long. V was cut by 9 bases and J by 0 bases, with 15 bases left in between. Germline CDR1 MDHEN, CDR2 SYDVKM. CDR3 sequence reads: CASKVTGFSNQPQHF. The CDR3 DNA reads TGTGCCAGTAAGGTGACGGGATTTAGCAATCAGCCCCAGCATTTT.

J is TRBJ2-3 and V is TRBV9; either TRBD1 or TRBD2 may fit D (6 bases each). The CDR3 extends over 16 amino acids. Trimming stripped 1 base from V and 1 base from J, with 13 bases between. Germline CDR1 is SGDLS and CDR2 is YYNGEE. In nucleotides, the CDR3 is TGTGCCAGCAGCGTATGGGGGGCGCCTCGCACAGATACGCAGTATTTT. Protein: CASSVWGAPRTDTQYF.

The chain has TRBV5-1 and TRBJ1-1; no definite D call. The CDR3 covers 14 residues. Trimming shortened V by 0 bases and J by 6 bases, and 12 bases separated the two germline ends. The V gene's germline CDR1 is SGHRS and CDR2 YFSETQ. DNA for the CDR3: TGCGCCAGCAGCTTGGCCGCGACAAGCTCTGAAGCTTTCTTT. Protein: CASSLAATSSEAFF. Supplemented by reference TRBV5-1 and TRBJ1-1, the full variable domain reads KAGVTQTPRYLIKTRGQQVTLSCSPISGHRSVSWYQQTPGQGLQFLFEYFSETQRNKGNFPGRFSGRQFSNSRSEMNVSTLELGDSALYLCASSLAATSSEAFFGQGTRLTVV.

This chain connects TRBV29-1 to TRBJ2-3; 7 positions match TRBD2. V shed 0 bases and J 0 bases; nucleotides not matched to a gene: 12. The CDR3 is 18 residues long. Germline values: CDR1 SQVTM, CDR2 ANQGSEA. The CDR3, as DNA: TGCAGCGTTGAAGATGGCGCGTGGGGTAGCGGGAGCACAGATACGCAGTATTTT. Residues: CSVEDGAWGSGSTDTQYF.

This chain joins TRBV5-4 and TRBJ2-5, with TRBD1 identical over 7 bases. This CDR3 is 16 amino acids long. In germline, CDR1 is SGHNT, CDR2 YYREEE (reference sequence). The trim removed 7 bases at V and 3 bases at J, leaving 15 bases unmatched. The CDR3 is CASWRTLGQSEETQYF. DNA of the CDR3: TGTGCCAGCTGGCGTACCTTGGGACAGTCTGAAGAGACCCAGTACTTC.

The chain combines TRBV6-5 with TRBJ1-3; 10 bases match TRBD1. V shed 5 bases, J shed 3 bases, and the junction held 4 bases outside the gene matches. The CDR3 extends over 15 amino acids. The germline V gene has CDR1 MNHEY and CDR2 SVGAGI. CDR3 sequence reads: CASSRQGASGNTIYF. The CDR3 DNA is TGTGCCAGCAGTAGACAGGGGGCGAGTGGAAACACCATATATTTT.

The chain links TRBV7-9 to TRBJ2-1; D ambiguous. Germline V gives CDR1 SEHNR, CDR2 FQNEAQ (reference sequence). This CDR3 is 14 amino acids long. The V end lost 0 bases, the J end lost 6 bases, and 9 bases lay between the germline ends. The CDR3: CASSLAQLVNEQFF. In DNA form, the CDR3 reads TGTGCCAGCAGCTTAGCTCAGCTGGTCAATGAGCAGTTCTTC.

The rearrangement joins TRBV11-3 to TRBJ1-5; D uncertain. With 5 bases removed from V and 0 bases from J, the gap between germline ends came to 5 bases. CDR3 length: 13 residues. Germline V lookup: CDR1 SGHNT, CDR2 YENEEA. This CDR3 reads CASSRGSNQPQHF. The DNA of the CDR3 is TGTGCCAGCAGCCGGGGTAGCAATCAGCCCCAGCATTTT. The full variable domain, completed using reference TRBV11-3 and TRBJ1-5, is EAGVVQSPRYKIIEKKQPVAFWCNPISGHNTLYWYLQNLGQGPELLIRYENEEAVDDSQLPKDRFSAERLKGVDSTLKIQPAELGDSAVYLCASSRGSNQPQHFGDGTRLSIL.